The 10 T cell receptor beta chains in this list originate from one sample, sequenced in a study of cytomegalovirus exposure and HLA in healthy donors. The PCR contained 60 Vbeta and 13 Jbeta primers. Profiling relied on immunoSEQ multiplex PCR, and the TCRdb table lists in-frame clones only, not all of them. Here the sample spans about 250,000 clones, about 75% being singletons. The source material was PBMCs. These receptors were collected from a female donor in good health and CMV-seronegative.

The V and J genes are TRBV5-5 and TRBJ1-2, with 7 bases that match TRBD1. The CDR3 is made up of 15 amino acids. From germline, CDR1 is SGHKS and CDR2 YYEKEE (reference sequence). V gave up 2 bases and J gave up 0 bases; unmatched junction bases: 4. For the CDR3, the DNA is TGTGCCAGCAGCTTAACAGGGGACTCTAACTATGGCTACACCTTC. Translated, it gives CASSLTGDSNYGYTF. The full variable domain, completed using reference TRBV5-5 and TRBJ1-2, is DAGVTQSPTHLIKTRGQQVTLRCSPISGHKSVSWYQQVLGQGPQFIFQYYEKEERGRGNFPDRFSARQFPNYSSELNVNALLLGDSALYLCASSLTGDSNYGYTFGSGTRLTVV.

The rearrangement joins TRBV7-3 to TRBJ2-3; tentative D call: TRBD2 (6 bases). Trimming took off 3 bases at V and 4 bases at J, with 11 bases between the two ends. The CDR3 runs 14 residues. The V gene's germline CDR1 is SGHTA and CDR2 FQGTGA. The DNA for the CDR3 is TGTGCCAGCAGCTTTATGAGGAGGGCAGATACGCAGTATTTT. This codes for CASSFMRRADTQYF.

The chain carries TRBV9 and TRBJ2-3, with 7 positions matching TRBD1. Germline values: CDR1 SGDLS, CDR2 YYNGEE. This CDR3 is 14 amino acids long. V lost 0 bases to trimming and J lost 3 bases; unmatched junction nucleotides: 1. CDR3 sequence: CASSVDRGTDTQYF. In DNA, the CDR3 is TGTGCCAGCAGCGTAGACAGGGGTACAGATACGCAGTATTTT. Combining the CDR3 with reference TRBV9 and TRBJ2-3 gives the whole variable domain DSGVTQTPKHLITATGQRVTLRCSPRSGDLSVYWYQQSLDQGLQFLIQYYNGEERAKGNILERFSAQQFPDLHSELNLSSLELGDSALYFCASSVDRGTDTQYFGPGTRLTVL.

This clone was found once. The chain is built from TRBV9 and TRBJ2-1; D may be TRBD2 (6 bases). Germline CDR1 reads SGDLS; CDR2 reads YYNGEE. This CDR3 spans 16 amino acids. The germline V and J ends were trimmed by 3 bases and 4 bases, with 17 bases remaining between them. In DNA, the CDR3 is TGTGCCAGCAGCGCCACAAGACTAGTTTCGTACAATGAGCAGTTCTTC. Amino acid sequence: CASSATRLVSYNEQFF. The variable domain in full, with the rest retrieved from reference TRBV9 and TRBJ2-1, is DSGVTQTPKHLITATGQRVTLRCSPRSGDLSVYWYQQSLDQGLQFLIQYYNGEERAKGNILERFSAQQFPDLHSELNLSSLELGDSALYFCASSATRLVSYNEQFFGPGTRLTVL.

V and J are TRBV27 and TRBJ2-7; the D gene is possibly TRBD2 (5 bases). CDR1 and CDR2 (germline): MNHEY, SMNVEV (reference sequence). V was cut by 2 bases and J by 3 bases, with 14 bases left in between. This CDR3 comprises 15 residues. The CDR3 loop reads CASSLTGFIYYEQYF. Written as DNA, the CDR3 is TGTGCCAGCAGTTTAACGGGATTCATCTACTACGAGCAGTACTTC.

J is TRBJ1-5 and V is TRBV30; 10 positions agree with TRBD1. This CDR3 contains 12 residues. CDR1 and CDR2 (germline): GTSNPN, SVGIG (reference sequence). J lost 7 bases, V lost 5 bases, and 2 bases had no gene match. CDR3 DNA: TGTGCCTGGCGACAGGGGGCCCAGCCCCAGCATTTT. It codes for CAWRQGAQPQHF.

This clone has just a few counts. This chain uses TRBV27 with TRBJ1-1, with D perhaps TRBD1 (6 bases). V lost 10 bases and J lost 1, with 16 bases in between. Germline lookup yields CDR1 MNHEY and CDR2 SMNVEV (reference sequence). The CDR3 has 14 amino acids. The CDR3 is CATRQGRANTEAFF. In nucleotides, the CDR3 is TGTGCCACACGGCAGGGGAGGGCGAACACTGAAGCTTTCTTT.

The V call is TRBV27, the J call TRBJ2-1, with no clear D. CDR1 and CDR2 from the germline V gene are MNHEY and SMNVEV (reference sequence). The CDR3 has 13 residues. V was cut by 2 bases and J by 8 bases, with 10 bases left in between. CDR3 DNA sequence: TGTGCCAGCAGTTTAAATGATCGCGATGAGCAGTTCTTC. Translating gives CASSLNDRDEQFF.

This chain links TRBV28 with TRBJ1-6, with D tentatively TRBD1 (6 bases). The CDR3 is 19 amino acids. CDR1 and CDR2 from the germline V gene are MDHEN and SYDVKM. The germline V and J ends were trimmed by 2 bases and 5 bases, with 22 bases remaining between them. The CDR3 DNA is TGTGCCAGCAGTTTAGGGGGGGCCTCTAGCGTCGCCAATAATTCACCCCTCCACTTT. Amino acids: CASSLGGASSVANNSPLHF.

This chain joins TRBV28 and TRBJ2-7; TRBD2 matches at 8 bases. The CDR3 extends over 14 amino acids. The V gene's germline CDR1 is MDHEN and CDR2 SYDVKM. J lost 2 bases, V lost 8 bases, and 8 bases had no gene match. The DNA for the CDR3 is TGTGCCAGCCTCTCAACGGGGGGGACCTACGAGCAGTACTTC. Residues: CASLSTGGTYEQYF.